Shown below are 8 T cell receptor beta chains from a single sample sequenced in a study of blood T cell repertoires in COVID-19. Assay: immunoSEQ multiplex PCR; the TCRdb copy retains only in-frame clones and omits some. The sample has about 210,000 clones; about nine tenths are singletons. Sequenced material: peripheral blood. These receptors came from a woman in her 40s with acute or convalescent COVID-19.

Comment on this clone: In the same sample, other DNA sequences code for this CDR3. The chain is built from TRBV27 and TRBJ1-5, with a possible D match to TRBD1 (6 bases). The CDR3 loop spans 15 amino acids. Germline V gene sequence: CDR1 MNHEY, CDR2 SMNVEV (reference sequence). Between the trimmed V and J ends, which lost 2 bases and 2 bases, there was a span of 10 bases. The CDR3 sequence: CASSLGGLGNQPQHF. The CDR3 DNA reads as TGTGCCAGCAGTTTAGGGGGCTTGGGCAATCAGCCCCAGCATTTT.

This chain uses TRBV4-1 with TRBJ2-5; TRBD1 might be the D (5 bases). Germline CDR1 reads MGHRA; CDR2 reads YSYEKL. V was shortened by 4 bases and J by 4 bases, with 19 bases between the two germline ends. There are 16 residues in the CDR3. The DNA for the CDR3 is TGCGCCAGCAGCCGCGAAGGTAGCAGGGTAGGAGAGACCCAGTACTTC. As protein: CASSREGSRVGETQYF.

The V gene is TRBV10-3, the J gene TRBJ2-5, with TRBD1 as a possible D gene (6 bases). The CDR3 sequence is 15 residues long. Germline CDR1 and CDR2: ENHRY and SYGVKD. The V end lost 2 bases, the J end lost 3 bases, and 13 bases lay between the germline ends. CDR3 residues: CAISEQQGVEETQYF. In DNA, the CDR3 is TGTGCCATCAGTGAGCAACAGGGTGTGGAAGAGACCCAGTACTTC.

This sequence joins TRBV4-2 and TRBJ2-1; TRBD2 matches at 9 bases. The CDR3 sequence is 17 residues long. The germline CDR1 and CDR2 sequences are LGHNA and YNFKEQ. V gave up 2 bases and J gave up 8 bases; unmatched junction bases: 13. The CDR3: CASSQTAAGGLIDEQFF. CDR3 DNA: TGTGCCAGCAGCCAAACCGCCGCGGGGGGGCTAATCGATGAGCAGTTCTTC.

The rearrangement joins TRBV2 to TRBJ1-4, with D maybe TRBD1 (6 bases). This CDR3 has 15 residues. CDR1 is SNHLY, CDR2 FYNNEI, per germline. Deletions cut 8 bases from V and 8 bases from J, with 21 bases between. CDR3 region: CASEETGLLGEKLFF. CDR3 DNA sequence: TGTGCCAGCGAAGAAACAGGGCTTTTGGGAGAAAAACTGTTTTTT. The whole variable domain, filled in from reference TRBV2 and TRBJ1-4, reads EPEVTQTPSHQVTQMGQEVILRCVPISNHLYFYWYRQILGQKVEFLVSFYNNEISEKSEIFDDQFSVERPDGSNFTLKIRSTKLEDSAMYFCASEETGLLGEKLFFGSGTQLSVL.

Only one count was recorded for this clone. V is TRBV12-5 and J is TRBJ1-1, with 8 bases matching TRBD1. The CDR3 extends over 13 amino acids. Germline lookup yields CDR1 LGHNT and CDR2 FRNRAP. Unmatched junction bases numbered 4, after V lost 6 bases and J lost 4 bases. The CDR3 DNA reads TGTGCTAGTGGCAAGGACAGGGCCACTGAAGCTTTCTTT. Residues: CASGKDRATEAFF.

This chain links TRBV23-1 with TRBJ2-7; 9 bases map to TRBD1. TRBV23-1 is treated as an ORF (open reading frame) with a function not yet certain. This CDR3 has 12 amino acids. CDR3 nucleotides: TGCGGCACCAGGGACAGGGTACGGGAGCAGTACGTC. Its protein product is CGTRDRVREQYV.

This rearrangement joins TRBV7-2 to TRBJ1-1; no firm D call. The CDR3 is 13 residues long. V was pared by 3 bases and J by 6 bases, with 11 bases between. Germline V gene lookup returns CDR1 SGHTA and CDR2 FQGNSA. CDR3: CASSLVSVSEAFF. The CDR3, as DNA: TGTGCCAGCAGCTTGGTATCAGTGTCTGAAGCTTTCTTT.